What follows describes a single TCR beta chain. Its matching antigen is unknown. The source of the sample is a study of Ad26.COV2.S vaccination and SARS-CoV-2 variants. The overall study: Donor was one of the participants in the Ad26.COV2.S arm of the COV1001 trial.

Study-wide points: After vaccination, reports described spike-specific CD8+ and CD4+ T cell responses as showing substantial breadth.

Sample treatment: around 19 received Ad26.COV2.S at low or high dose, single or two shots; a few received placebo; per-sample allocation not given. Vaccine and placebo recipients were sampled on day 63 after the first injection. What was given as vaccine was an Ad26 vector encoding Wuhan-strain SARS-CoV-2 spike. The protocol was immunoSEQ multiplex PCR, while the TCRdb copy is restricted to in-frame clones and leaves out a portion. Altogether more than 350,000 clones are present, approximately 92% being singletons, with the ten largest covering more than 10%. V lost 11 bases and J 7 bases, leaving 14 bases between the germline ends. Germline V gives CDR1 SNHLY, CDR2 FYNNEI. The CDR3 length is 11 residues.

V is TRBV2 and J is TRBJ2-5; no clear D gene. Sequencing was performed on peripheral blood, taken in a trial of Ad26.COV2.S vaccine versus placebo. This TCR was sampled from a person aged 18-60 years who received the Ad26.COV2.S COVID-19 vaccine or a placebo. CDR3 protein: CAWYGKGTQYF. The CDR3 nucleotides read TGTGCCTGGTATGGAAAGGGGACCCAGTACTTC. The full variable domain, with the rest looked up from reference TRBV2 and TRBJ2-5, is EPEVTQTPSHQVTQMGQEVILRCVPISNHLYFYWYRQILGQKVEFLVSFYNNEISEKSEIFDDQFSVERPDGSNFTLKIRSTKLEDSAMYFCAWYGKGTQYFGPGTRLLVL.